Each of the 14 T cell receptor beta chains below was sequenced from the same sample in a study of T-cell reconstitution after alpha-beta-depleted transplantation in children. Preparing the TCRbeta library involved the use of unique molecular identifiers. TCRdb reprocessed the PCR reads via MiXCR and lists one record per CDR3 protein. This table holds under 450,000 distinct CDR3 sequences, about 17% found once. The specimen was PBMCs, mostly from graft donor cells, collected 360 days after TCRalphabeta/CD19-depleted stem cell transplant. Receptors originate from a boy younger than two who had a stem cell transplant for Wiskott-Aldrich syndrome, so the T cells may come from the graft donor.

The chain employs TRBV12-3 or TRBV12-4 and TRBJ2-4; possibly TRBD1 for D (6 bases). Trimming took 3 bases from V and 1 from J, leaving 13 bases between them. The CDR3 extends over 16 amino acids. The CDR3 is CASSLYRAGAKNIQYF. The CDR3 coding sequence is TGTGCCAGCAGTTTGTACAGGGCTGGGGCCAAAAACATTCAGTACTTC.

The chain has TRBV20-1 and TRBJ2-5, with D hard to call. This CDR3 has 11 amino acids. CDR1 is DFQATT and CDR2 is SNEGSKA in the germline V gene (reference sequence). Trimming cost V 3 bases and J 5 bases, with 7 bases left between them. In DNA, the CDR3 is TGCAGTGCTAGGGCGTCGGAGACCCAGTACTTC. As protein: CSARASETQYF.

Written as DNA, the CDR3 is TGTGCCAGCAGCCCCCGGACGGTCGAGCAGTACTTC. The encoded protein is CASSPRTVEQYF. V usage is TRBV5-5 and J usage is TRBJ2-7; no clear D gene. Deletions cut 4 bases from V and 6 bases from J, with 11 bases between. The V gene's germline CDR1 is SGHKS and CDR2 YYEKEE (reference sequence). The CDR3 has 12 residues.

The genes are TRBV20-1 and TRBJ2-1; no reliable D call. The V gene's germline CDR1 is DFQATT and CDR2 SNEGSKA (reference sequence). The CDR3 extends over 12 amino acids. Trimming removed 6 bases from V and 8 bases from J, with 14 bases in between. The CDR3 nucleotides are TGCAGTGCCACCGGGCCCAGCGATGAGCAGTTCTTC. Protein sequence: CSATGPSDEQFF.

The chain combines TRBV5-1 with TRBJ2-5, with 7 bases lining up with TRBD1. Germline V gene lookup returns CDR1 SGHRS and CDR2 YFSETQ. Trimming cost V 3 bases and J 1 base; bases outside gene matches: 3. CDR3 size: 14 residues. CDR3 nucleotides: TGCGCCAGCAGCTCACCAGGGGGCCAAGAGACCCAGTACTTC. Residues: CASSSPGGQETQYF. Full variable domain (outside the CDR3, taken from reference TRBV5-1 and TRBJ2-5): KAGVTQTPRYLIKTRGQQVTLSCSPISGHRSVSWYQQTPGQGLQFLFEYFSETQRNKGNFPGRFSGRQFSNSRSEMNVSTLELGDSALYLCASSSPGGQETQYFGPGTRLLVL.

The chain couples TRBV11-2 to TRBJ2-1; D is possibly TRBD1 (6 bases). The CDR3 contains 18 residues. Deletions cut 3 bases from V and 0 bases from J, with 18 bases between. Per germline, CDR1 SGHAT and CDR2 FQNNGV. As DNA, the CDR3 is TGTGCCAGCAGCTTGTTTACTATCCTACAGGGCTCCTACAATGAGCAGTTCTTC. This codes for CASSLFTILQGSYNEQFF.

The chain links TRBV7-9 to TRBJ2-2; 10 bases line up with TRBD2. The germline CDR1 and CDR2 sequences are SEHNR and FQNEAQ (reference sequence). The CDR3 runs 16 residues. V shed 4 bases and J 4 bases; nucleotides not matched to a gene: 6. The CDR3 region has the DNA TGTGCCAGCAGCTCCCCTAGCGGGAGTATCACCGGGGAGCTGTTTTTT. Amino acid sequence: CASSSPSGSITGELFF.

V usage is TRBV15 and J usage is TRBJ1-5, with TRBD1 as a possible D gene (5 bases). V lost 2 bases and J 3 bases, leaving 14 bases between the germline ends. The CDR3 runs 16 residues. The germline gives CDR1 LNHNV, CDR2 YYDKDF (reference sequence). The chain's CDR3 is CATSRPWDGDNQPQHF. The CDR3 DNA sequence: TGTGCCACCAGCAGACCTTGGGACGGAGACAATCAGCCCCAGCATTTT.

This clonotype was detected only a few times. The J gene is TRBJ2-2, the V gene TRBV24-1, with a weak D call TRBD1 (5 bases). This CDR3 is 17 amino acids long. CDR1 and CDR2 (germline): KGHDR, SFDVKD. V lost 0 bases, J lost 0 bases, and 10 bases lay in between. CDR3 residues: CATSDLRRRANTGELFF. The CDR3 DNA follows: TGTGCCACCAGTGATTTGCGGCGCAGGGCGAACACCGGGGAGCTGTTTTTT.

This chain joins TRBV6-2 or TRBV6-3 and TRBJ2-3; 8 positions agree with TRBD1. Unmatched junction bases numbered 1, after V lost 0 bases and J lost 5 bases. Per germline, CDR1 MNHEY and CDR2 SVGEGT. The CDR3 length is 14 residues. CDR3 nucleotides: TGTGCCAGCAGTTACTCCGACAGGGGAGATACGCAGTATTTT. This encodes CASSYSDRGDTQYF.

V and J are TRBV24-1 and TRBJ2-5, with 7 bases that match TRBD1. Germline CDR1 reads KGHDR; CDR2 reads SFDVKD. Trimming took 2 bases from V and 5 from J; bases not matched to a gene: 1. The CDR3 runs to 13 residues. The CDR3 DNA sequence: TGTGCCACCAGTGATTACAGGGGTGAGACCCAGTACTTC. Translated: CATSDYRGETQYF.

This clonotype was detected only a few times. V is TRBV7-9 and J is TRBJ1-1; TRBD1 aligns across 10 bases. With 5 bases clipped from V and 7 bases from J, the junction kept 7 bases outside the gene matches. The CDR3 sequence is 14 residues long. From germline, CDR1 is SEHNR and CDR2 FQNEAQ (reference sequence). The CDR3 DNA sequence: TGTGCCAGCAGCAAAAGACAGGGGGCCGGTGAAGCTTTCTTT. Its protein is CASSKRQGAGEAFF.

This clonotype was seen at least ten times. The V gene is TRBV6-5, the J gene TRBJ2-7, with TRBD1 matching over 9 bases. The CDR3 covers 15 residues. Germline V gives CDR1 MNHEY, CDR2 SVGAGI. V trimming: 4 bases; J trimming: 2 bases; junction bases outside the gene matches: 6. CDR3 residues: CASSSAGTGPYEQYF. In nucleotides, the CDR3 is TGTGCCAGCAGTTCCGCCGGGACAGGGCCCTACGAGCAGTACTTC.

This clonotype occurred a few times. For the CDR3, the DNA is TGTGCCATCGCAAGACCGGCTATCTACGAGCAGTACTTC. Amino acid sequence: CAIARPAIYEQYF. This chain joins TRBV10-3 and TRBJ2-7; D is undetermined. The length of the CDR3 is 13 residues. Trimming took 8 bases from V and 3 from J, leaving 14 bases between them. CDR1 is ENHRY, CDR2 SYGVKD, per germline.